Below, 9 T cell receptor beta chains from the same sample are listed, as sequenced in a study of blood T cell repertoires in COVID-19 (TCRdb year 2020). Libraries were constructed by the immunoSEQ multiplex PCR assay. TCRdb retrieved this table from immuneACCESS and kept in-frame rearrangements only. Not all clones are present; in checked studies, unresolved V genes account for under half, and no reason is known for the remainder. This sample gives roughly 670,000 clones in total; 75% to 90% of them show up just once. The ten largest clones add up to about 0.26% of the sample. What was sequenced was peripheral blood. The receptors were gathered from a woman between 18 and 30 years old with acute or convalescent COVID-19.

The rearrangement links TRBV10-3 to TRBJ2-3; tentative D call: TRBD2 (5 bases). This CDR3 comprises 13 residues. Germline V gives CDR1 ENHRY, CDR2 SYGVKD. V dropped 5 bases and J dropped 4 bases, with 10 bases sitting between them. In nucleotides, the CDR3 is TGTGCCATCAGTAGCGGCCCCCCAGATACGCAGTATTTT. As protein: CAISSGPPDTQYF.

The chain has TRBV20-1 and TRBJ2-7; 7 nucleotides agree with TRBD2. The germline V gene encodes CDR1 DFQATT and CDR2 SNEGSKA (reference sequence). CDR3 size: 13 residues. The ends lost 3 bases at V and 5 bases at J; junction bases unmatched: 7. CDR3 bases: TGCAGTGCTAGTAGGGGAGGGACCCACGAGCAGTACTTC. The encoded protein is CSASRGGTHEQYF.

The chain's CDR3 is CASRQPEATYEQYF. In DNA, the CDR3 is TGCGCCAGCCGACAGCCAGAGGCTACCTACGAGCAGTACTTC. The gene calls are TRBV10-2 and TRBJ2-7, with TRBD1 as a possible D gene (5 bases). Looked up from germline, CDR1 is WSHSY and CDR2 is SAAADI. The CDR3 has 14 amino acids. Trimming took off 8 bases at V and 2 bases at J, with 16 bases between the two ends.

The rearrangement joins TRBV9 to TRBJ1-1, with 8 bases matching TRBD1. Germline V gives CDR1 SGDLS, CDR2 YYNGEE. CDR3 size: 15 residues. Trimming at V came to 3 bases and at J to 4 bases, leaving 8 bases not matched to a gene. For the CDR3, the DNA is TGTGCCAGCAGCGGATCAGGGGGCGTAGGCACTGAAGCTTTCTTT. This translates into CASSGSGGVGTEAFF.

The J gene is TRBJ1-2, the V gene TRBV30; 9 bases fit TRBD1. V lost 6 bases, J lost 8 bases, and 10 bases stayed unmatched. This CDR3 spans 13 amino acids. Germline V lookup: CDR1 GTSNPN, CDR2 SVGIG (reference sequence). The CDR3 is CACPTGTGRGYTF. The DNA of the CDR3 is TGTGCCTGCCCGACAGGGACAGGGAGGGGCTACACCTTC.

The V and J genes are TRBV19 and TRBJ2-2, with D tentatively TRBD2 (6 bases). Between the trimmed V and J ends, which lost 1 base and 9 bases, there was a span of 12 bases. The CDR3 totals 14 residues. Per germline, CDR1 LNHDA and CDR2 SQIVND (reference sequence). For the CDR3, the DNA is TGTGCCAGTAGTATAGGGAGGGCCGGCTGGGAGCTGTTTTTT. Translated, it gives CASSIGRAGWELFF.

In the case of this clone: No DNA is shown, since the ends of the CDR3 on it are uncertain; the CDR3 is the one TCRdb lists. The J gene is TRBJ2-7, the V gene TRBV4-1; the table's D call, TRBD1, was not checked against the DNA. The CDR3 length equals 16 residues, ends included. Germline V gives CDR1 MGHRA, CDR2 YSYEKL. The CDR3 reads CASSLRFGTGSYEQYF.

The chain has TRBV6-5 and TRBJ1-1; D not resolved. V lost 4 bases to trimming and J lost 4 bases, with 13 bases between them. This CDR3 contains 14 residues. CDR1 and CDR2 (germline): MNHEY, SVGAGI. CDR3 DNA: TGTGCCAGCAGTTCTACGGTTCAGGCCACTGAAGCTTTCTTT. Its protein product is CASSSTVQATEAFF.

This clone showed up many times. The CDR3 bases are TGTGCCACCGGACAGGGCAATTCACCCCTCCACTTT. Translated, it gives CATGQGNSPLHF. The rearrangement joins TRBV27 to TRBJ1-6, with 8 bases aligning to TRBD1. The germline V gene has CDR1 MNHEY and CDR2 SMNVEV (reference sequence). V lost 10 bases, J lost 7 bases, and 3 bases stayed unmatched. This CDR3 spans 12 amino acids.